These 5 T cell receptor beta chains originate from one sample sequenced in a study of blood T cell repertoires in COVID-19 (dated by TCRdb to the early 2020s). The library was made by the immunoSEQ multiplex PCR assay. TCRdb carries this immuneACCESS record with in-frame sequences only. Its versions omit some clonotypes, under half of them owing to an unresolved V gene in the studies checked, with the rest unexplained. A total of some 250,000 clones appear in this sample, about 76% of them only once. The ten largest clones capture 2.5% to 3% of the sample. The sequencing sample was made of peripheral blood. Every receptor here comes from a woman aged 60-75 years with active or convalescent COVID-19.

This chain uses TRBV27 with TRBJ1-1; 8 bases align to TRBD1. The germline V gene encodes CDR1 MNHEY and CDR2 SMNVEV (reference sequence). The CDR3 length is 14 residues. V shed 6 bases, J shed 3 bases, and the junction held 6 bases outside the gene matches. CDR3 residues: CASRYGQGHTEAFF. The CDR3 region has the DNA TGTGCCAGCAGATACGGACAGGGCCACACTGAAGCTTTCTTT.

V and J are TRBV20-1 and TRBJ2-2; a weak D match, TRBD2 (5 bases). This CDR3 has 13 residues. Germline CDR1 DFQATT, CDR2 SNEGSKA (reference sequence). Trimming took off 3 bases at V and 6 bases at J, with 11 bases between the two ends. The CDR3 region has the DNA TGCAGTGCTAGTGTCCGGGATGCCGGGGAGCTGTTTTTT. Its translation is CSASVRDAGELFF.

The chain links TRBV6-4 to TRBJ2-2, with D hard to call. This CDR3 comprises 14 residues. Germline V gives CDR1 MRHNA, CDR2 SNTAGT. The V gene lost 7 bases and the J gene lost 4 bases, with 13 bases spanning the gap. The CDR3 protein is CASTPSPFTGELFF. In nucleotides, the CDR3 is TGTGCCAGCACTCCGTCCCCTTTCACCGGGGAGCTGTTTTTT.

CDR3 loop: CASSFAGESGYTF. The CDR3 DNA reads TGTGCCAGCAGTTTTGCAGGGGAAAGTGGCTACACCTTC. The chain uses TRBV27 and TRBJ1-2; D possibly corresponds to TRBD1 (6 bases). V was clipped by 3 bases and J by 7 bases, with 12 bases between them. CDR3 length: 13 amino acids. Looked up from germline, CDR1 is MNHEY and CDR2 is SMNVEV (reference sequence).

The chain joins TRBV4-3 to TRBJ1-5, with TRBD1 matching 12 bases. The CDR3 is made up of 16 amino acids. V lost 0 bases and J lost 9; bases outside the gene matches: 6. Germline lookup yields CDR1 LGHNA and CDR2 YSLEER. DNA of the CDR3: TGCGCCAGCAGCCAAGATCAGGGGACAGGGGGCCTGCCCCAGCATTTT. Its protein product is CASSQDQGTGGLPQHF.